This T cell receptor beta chain was captured in a study of vaccination and CD4 T cells after COVID-19. About the research overall: The peptides that stimulated the cells were overlapping spike peptides from SARS-CoV-2, HCoV-NL63, HCoV-OC43 and HCoV-229E. The study, taken as a whole, reports: The median number of SARS-CoV-2-reactive clonotypes increased from roughly 19 to 38, a change that did not reach significance. Convalescent patients displayed a median 86.3% of reactive clones emerging only post-vaccination. Relatively small numbers of convalescent patients were studied, with no early post-infection timepoints included.

This clonotype has only a few counts. What it binds is unknown. Described treatment: approximately nine-day PBMC culture with coronavirus spike peptide pools or control peptides (ViraFEST assay). This CDR3 has 16 residues. Losses at the gene ends were 5 bases for V and 4 bases for J; bases not matched to a gene: 8. Germline V gene lookup returns CDR1 SEHNR and CDR2 FQNEAQ (reference sequence). Cultured CD4+ T cells had their DNA profiled by the Oncomine TCR Beta short-read assay. TCRdb reanalysed the PCR reads using MiXCR and keeps one entry per CDR3 protein. Among over 20,000 distinct CDR3 sequences, 55% to 70% were seen once, and the ten largest hold under 6.5%.

Input material: CD4+ T cells from blood, cultured in vitro. The chain combines TRBV7-9 with TRBJ2-3; TRBD2 matches at 11 bases. This receptor was identified in a human donor who had recovered from COVID-19. CDR3 protein: CASSLLAGGNADTQYF. In DNA form, the CDR3 reads TGTGCCAGCAGCCTTTTAGCGGGAGGGAACGCAGATACGCAGTATTTT.